This passage covers 27 T cell receptor beta chains from one sample sequenced in a study of T cell responses to AZD1222 COVID-19 vaccine. Profiled with immunoSEQ multiplex PCR; TCRdb holds only in-frame clones, not every one. This sample has roughly 110,000 clones; roughly 85% occur once, and the top ten carry 4.5% to 6%. Material: peripheral blood, obtained 28 days after the second AZD1222 dose. The receptors here all came from an adult who received the AZD1222 COVID-19 vaccine.

The chain has TRBV6-5 and TRBJ1-1; the match to TRBD1 covers 8 bases. The J segment lost 4 bases and the V segment lost 4 bases, leaving 5 bases of the junction unmatched. This CDR3 comprises 14 residues. Germline V gene lookup returns CDR1 MNHEY and CDR2 SVGAGI. The CDR3 DNA reads TGTGCCAGCAGTTTCGGACAGGGTAGCACTGAAGCTTTCTTT. Translating it yields CASSFGQGSTEAFF.

The chain carries TRBV29-1 and TRBJ1-4, with a tentative D call TRBD1 (6 bases). The germline V gene has CDR1 SQVTM and CDR2 ANQGSEA. This CDR3 contains 13 residues. V gave up 7 bases and J gave up 5 bases, with 14 bases separating them. CDR3 nucleotide sequence: TGCAGCGCGGACGGGGGCCCAAATGAAAAACTGTTTTTT. This sequence encodes CSADGGPNEKLFF.

V and J are TRBV6-5 and TRBJ1-2; TRBD1 matches at 10 bases. The CDR3 is 13 amino acids. Germline V gene data show CDR1 as MNHEY and CDR2 as SVGAGI. V shed 5 bases and J 8 bases; nucleotides not matched to a gene: 5. This chain's CDR3 is CASSPRTGGGYTF. The CDR3 DNA reads TGTGCCAGCAGTCCTCGGACAGGGGGGGGCTACACCTTC.

The genes are TRBV15 and TRBJ2-5; no reliable D call. The CDR3 spans 13 residues. Germline V gene lookup returns CDR1 LNHNV and CDR2 YYDKDF (reference sequence). V shed 4 bases and J shed 3 bases, with 9 bases lying between them. CDR3 nucleotides: TGTGCCACCAGCACCGAGCCAAAAGAGACCCAGTACTTC. It is translated as CATSTEPKETQYF.

The chain uses TRBV30 and TRBJ1-1; 7 bases are a match to TRBD1. This CDR3 is 16 amino acids long. From germline, CDR1 is GTSNPN and CDR2 SVGIG (reference sequence). V dropped 1 base and J dropped 3; count of bases not matched to a gene: 11. This CDR3 reads CAWSGGMTGSYTEAFF. CDR3 sequence (DNA): TGTGCCTGGAGTGGGGGGATGACAGGGTCCTACACTGAAGCTTTCTTT.

This chain uses TRBV7-3 with TRBJ2-2, with D possibly being TRBD1 or TRBD2 (6 bases each). The germline gives CDR1 SGHTA, CDR2 FQGTGA. V was pared by 2 bases and J by 7 bases, with 11 bases between. The CDR3 contains 14 residues. The chain's CDR3 is CASSLSGANGELFF. The CDR3 coding sequence is TGTGCCAGCAGCTTATCGGGGGCGAACGGGGAGCTGTTTTTT. The variable domain in full, with the rest retrieved from reference TRBV7-3 and TRBJ2-2, is GAGVSQTPSNKVTEKGKYVELRCDPISGHTALYWYRQSLGQGPEFLIYFQGTGAADDSGLPNDRFFAVRPEGSVSTLKIQRTERGDSAVYLCASSLSGANGELFFGEGSRLTVL.

This clone was recorded only once. The chain has TRBV4-3 and TRBJ1-1, with D unresolved. CDR3 length equals 15 residues. The germline gives CDR1 LGHNA, CDR2 YSLEER. Trimming removed 4 bases at V and 5 bases at J, with 17 bases between. The CDR3 loop reads CASSPWAGRRTEAFF. The CDR3 region has the DNA TGCGCCAGCAGCCCGTGGGCCGGGAGGCGGACTGAAGCTTTCTTT.

The chain is built from TRBV5-8 and TRBJ1-2; unclear D gene. With 1 base removed from V and 3 bases from J, the gap between germline ends came to 10 bases. The CDR3 extends over 14 amino acids. CDR1 and CDR2 from the germline V gene are SGHTS and YDEGEE. Here the CDR3 DNA reads TGTGCCAGCAGCTTGCCACCGGTCCACTATGGCTACACCTTC. Its translation: CASSLPPVHYGYTF. Using reference TRBV5-8 and TRBJ1-2 for the parts outside the CDR3, the full variable domain is EAGVTQSPTHLIKTRGQQATLRCSPISGHTSVYWYQQALGLGLQFLLWYDEGEERNRGNFPPRFSGRQFPNYSSELNVNALELEDSALYLCASSLPPVHYGYTFGSGTRLTVV.

The rearrangement uses TRBV28 and TRBJ1-1; no reliable D call. The length of the CDR3 is 14 residues. Germline CDR1 MDHEN, CDR2 SYDVKM. Trimming took 6 bases from V and 0 from J, leaving 11 bases between them. The CDR3 region has the DNA TGTGCCAGCAGAAAAGGTACTATGAACACTGAAGCTTTCTTT. It is translated as CASRKGTMNTEAFF.

The V call is TRBV15, the J call TRBJ1-5, with D tentatively TRBD1 (6 bases). The length of the CDR3 is 15 residues. Germline V gene sequence: CDR1 LNHNV, CDR2 YYDKDF (reference sequence). Trimming pared 3 bases from V and 5 bases from J, leaving 14 bases between. CDR3 coding DNA: TGTGCCACCAGCAGGACCTTACAGGGAGATCAGCCCCAGCATTTT. This translates into CATSRTLQGDQPQHF. The full variable domain, with the rest looked up from reference TRBV15 and TRBJ1-5, is DAMVIQNPRYQVTQFGKPVTLSCSQTLNHNVMYWYQQKSSQAPKLLFHYYDKDFNNEADTPDNFQSRRPNTSFCFLDIRSPGLGDTAMYLCATSRTLQGDQPQHFGDGTRLSIL.

In nucleotides, the CDR3 is TGTGCCAGCAAACAGGGCTCCTACGAGCAGTACTTC. It encodes CASKQGSYEQYF. V gene TRBV28 combines with J gene TRBJ2-7; D is possibly TRBD1 (6 bases). V shed 7 bases and J shed 0 bases, with 7 bases lying between them. The length of the CDR3 is 12 residues. CDR1 is MDHEN and CDR2 is SYDVKM in the germline V gene.

The chain couples TRBV14 to TRBJ2-7, with TRBD1 matching over 7 bases. The V gene end was trimmed by 4 bases and the J gene end by 0 bases; junction bases not matched to a gene: 3. Germline V CDR1 and CDR2: SGHDN, FVKESK. The CDR3 is 14 residues long. The CDR3 DNA reads as TGTGCCAGCAGCCCTGGACAGGCCTCCTACGAGCAGTACTTC. It is translated as CASSPGQASYEQYF.

The chain uses TRBV11-2 and TRBJ1-5; D gene ambiguous. Germline V gene data show CDR1 as SGHAT and CDR2 as FQNNGV. CDR3 length: 15 amino acids. V was trimmed by 5 bases and J by 4 bases, leaving 15 bases between them. The CDR3 bases are TGTGCCAGCAGCACGACCGACGGGCGTAATCAGCCCCAGCATTTT. Residues: CASSTTDGRNQPQHF.

With respect to this clone: Other DNA sequences of this sample code for an identical CDR3. The J gene is TRBJ2-7, the V gene TRBV3-1 (or the pseudogene TRBV3-2); D not resolved. Germline lookup yields CDR1 LGHDT and CDR2 YNNKEL (reference sequence). The ends were cut back, 1 base at V and 2 bases at J, with 3 bases in the middle. This CDR3 spans 12 amino acids. This CDR3 is CASSQATYEQYF. CDR3 bases: TGTGCCAGCAGCCAAGCAACCTACGAGCAGTACTTC.

CDR3 region: CASSPPAGALSSGNTIYF. The CDR3 DNA reads TGTGCCAGCAGCCCACCCGCCGGAGCCCTTAGCTCTGGAAACACCATATATTTT. V and J are TRBV28 and TRBJ1-3; D is uncertain. In germline, CDR1 is MDHEN, CDR2 SYDVKM. This CDR3 has 18 residues. V lost 6 bases and J 0 bases, leaving 21 bases between the germline ends.

The chain recombines TRBV18 with TRBJ1-2; no firm D call. Trimming shortened V by 2 bases and J by 5 bases, and 12 bases separated the two germline ends. CDR1 and CDR2 from the germline V gene are KGHSH and LQKENI. This CDR3 is 14 amino acids long. This CDR3 reads CASSPDGVGYGYTF. CDR3 sequence (DNA): TGTGCCAGCTCACCAGATGGGGTCGGGTATGGCTACACCTTC.

This chain links TRBV7-9 with TRBJ2-2, with 8 bases aligning to TRBD2. With V trimmed by 1 base and J by 2 bases, 3 bases remained unmatched. The germline gives CDR1 SEHNR, CDR2 FQNEAQ (reference sequence). The CDR3 has 16 amino acids. The CDR3 sequence: CASSLGTSPNTGELFF. For the CDR3, the DNA is TGTGCCAGCAGCTTAGGGACTAGCCCCAACACCGGGGAGCTGTTTTTT.

The J gene is TRBJ2-1, the V gene TRBV6-5; 7 nucleotides agree with TRBD2. The CDR3 consists of 13 residues. Germline trimming cut 7 bases from V and 2 bases from J; bases unmatched to any gene: 2. Germline V gene data show CDR1 as MNHEY and CDR2 as SVGAGI. CDR3 nucleotides: TGTGCCAGCAAGCGGGGAGCCTACAATGAGCAGTTCTTC. Protein: CASKRGAYNEQFF.

This clone was seen only once. V is TRBV19 and J is TRBJ1-2, with 10 bases matching TRBD1. The J segment lost 7 bases and the V segment lost 1 base, leaving 3 bases of the junction unmatched. The germline gives CDR1 LNHDA, CDR2 SQIVND (reference sequence). The CDR3 runs to 14 residues. The CDR3 nucleotides read TGTGCCAGTAGTATAGCCGGGACAGGGGTTGGCTACACCTTC. Translation: CASSIAGTGVGYTF.

The chain links TRBV11-3 to TRBJ2-1; TRBD1 agrees at 7 bases. CDR1 and CDR2 from the germline V gene are SGHNT and YENEEA. The V and J ends lost 5 bases and 8 bases, in that order; junction bases with no gene match: 21. The CDR3 covers 18 residues. The DNA of the CDR3 is TGTGCCAGCAGCCCTCCTAACGCACGTGGGACAGATCGAGATGAGCAGTTCTTC. Translated, it gives CASSPPNARGTDRDEQFF.

This clone was recorded a few times. The chain has TRBV12-3 or TRBV12-4 and TRBJ1-1; D gene uncertain. There are 12 residues in the CDR3. The ends were cut back, 2 bases at V and 3 bases at J, with 4 bases in the middle. The CDR3 is CASSLPDTEAFF. CDR3 DNA: TGTGCCAGCAGTTTACCGGACACTGAAGCTTTCTTT.

The chain uses TRBV6-5 and TRBJ2-7, with TRBD1 identical over 7 bases. V shed 7 bases and J 1 base; nucleotides not matched to a gene: 4. The CDR3 length is 13 residues. Germline V CDR1 and CDR2: MNHEY, SVGAGI. CDR3 in amino acids: CASKTGSSYEQYF. CDR3 in DNA: TGTGCCAGCAAGACAGGGTCGTCCTACGAGCAGTACTTC.

The gene calls are TRBV6-2 or TRBV6-3 and TRBJ1-2, with D hard to call. The V and J ends lost 2 bases and 5 bases respectively, with 9 bases between them. The germline V gene encodes CDR1 MNHEY and CDR2 SVGEGT. This CDR3 contains 13 residues. CDR3 amino acids: CASSYPAGYGYTF. In DNA form, the CDR3 reads TGTGCCAGCAGTTACCCGGCCGGGTATGGCTACACCTTC.

This clone was detected only once. The chain recombines TRBV4-1 with TRBJ2-5, with 10 bases matching TRBD1. The ends lost 3 bases at V and 5 bases at J; junction bases unmatched: 15. The germline CDR1 and CDR2 sequences are MGHRA and YSYEKL. The CDR3 loop spans 18 amino acids. CDR3 region: CASSQGPLRQGARETQYF. The CDR3, as DNA: TGCGCCAGCAGCCAGGGGCCCCTCCGACAGGGGGCCCGGGAGACCCAGTACTTC.

The chain carries TRBV2 and TRBJ1-6; D might be TRBD1 (5 bases). The CDR3 runs 15 residues. V shed 6 bases and J shed 6 bases, with 15 bases lying between them. Germline CDR1 SNHLY, CDR2 FYNNEI. The CDR3 DNA reads TGTGCCAGCAGCTCCGGGTGGGGGTCTAATTCACCCCTCCACTTT. This gives the protein CASSSGWGSNSPLHF.

This chain links TRBV4-3 with TRBJ2-7; D is unresolved. Between the trimmed V and J ends, which lost 0 bases and 0 bases, there was a span of 9 bases. Per germline, CDR1 LGHNA and CDR2 YSLEER. The CDR3 has 15 amino acids. CDR3 nucleotides: TGCGCCAGCAGCCAAGAAGTTTTAAGCTCCTACGAGCAGTACTTC. This encodes CASSQEVLSSYEQYF.

The chain couples TRBV30 to TRBJ2-3; perhaps D is TRBD1 or TRBD2 (5 bases each). The length of the CDR3 is 15 residues. V lost 3 bases, J lost 1 base, and 14 bases lay in between. Germline V gene lookup returns CDR1 GTSNPN and CDR2 SVGIG (reference sequence). The CDR3 DNA follows: TGTGCCTGGAGAGGTGGGGGACGGGGCACAGATACGCAGTATTTT. This gives the protein CAWRGGGRGTDTQYF.